The 21 T cell receptor beta chains given below trace back to one sample, sequenced in a study of blood T cell repertoires in COVID-19. Sequenced by immunoSEQ multiplex PCR; TCRdb stores in-frame clones only, minus some. The table includes over 250,000 clones, approximately 89% detected once. The sequencing input was PBMCs or T cells enriched from blood (not recorded which). Every receptor here comes from a woman younger than 45 who had recovered from COVID-19.

The chain carries TRBV28 and TRBJ1-2; D is ambiguous. CDR3 length: 15 residues. Germline-derived CDR1 and CDR2 are MDHEN and SYDVKM. The V end lost 2 bases, the J end lost 8 bases, and 18 bases lay between the germline ends. This CDR3 is CASSLGPAGLWGYTF. CDR3 DNA: TGTGCCAGCAGTTTAGGGCCGGCGGGGTTGTGGGGCTACACCTTC.

V and J are TRBV6-1 and TRBJ1-4; D is unresolved. Trimming stripped 0 bases from V and 0 bases from J, with 5 bases between. The germline V gene has CDR1 MNHNS and CDR2 SASEGT. The CDR3 totals 15 residues. The CDR3 DNA follows: TGTGCCAGCAGTGAAGCGTCAGCAACTAATGAAAAACTGTTTTTT. As protein: CASSEASATNEKLFF.

The chain uses TRBV7-2 and TRBJ2-1, with 7 bases identical to TRBD1. Per the germline V gene, CDR1 is SGHTA and CDR2 is FQGNSA. The V gene end was trimmed by 5 bases and the J gene end by 2 bases; junction bases not matched to a gene: 6. This CDR3 spans 15 amino acids. The CDR3 DNA is TGTGCCAGCAGCCCTATTCAGGGGGCCTACAATGAGCAGTTCTTC. It codes for CASSPIQGAYNEQFF.

CDR3 in amino acids: CAIGTSGGPTDTQYF. CDR3 DNA: TGTGCCATCGGGACTAGCGGGGGCCCTACAGATACGCAGTATTTT. The chain is built from TRBV10-3 and TRBJ2-3; 14 nucleotides line up with TRBD2. Germline loops: CDR1 ENHRY, CDR2 SYGVKD. V lost 8 bases, J lost 3 bases, and 4 bases stayed unmatched. This CDR3 has 15 amino acids.

V gene TRBV3-1 (or the pseudogene TRBV3-2) combines with J gene TRBJ2-3; 8 bases agree with TRBD2. CDR3 length: 15 amino acids. Germline lookup yields CDR1 LGHDT and CDR2 YNNKEL (reference sequence). The ends lost 4 bases at V and 5 bases at J; junction bases unmatched: 8. This CDR3 reads CASSPVGGGRDTQYF. The CDR3, as DNA: TGTGCCAGCAGCCCCGTAGGCGGGGGGAGAGATACGCAGTATTTT.

J is TRBJ2-1 and V is TRBV11-2; D is unclear. V lost 1 base to trimming and J lost 7 bases, with 23 bases between them. This CDR3 contains 18 residues. The germline CDR1 and CDR2 sequences are SGHAT and FQNNGV. In DNA form, the CDR3 reads TGTGCCAGCAGCTTAGGGTCTATTCTTTATCTAGGTCGGAATGAGCAGTTCTTC. Its translation: CASSLGSILYLGRNEQFF. Drawing the rest from reference TRBV11-2 and TRBJ2-1, the complete variable domain is EAGVAQSPRYKIIEKRQSVAFWCNPISGHATLYWYQQILGQGPKLLIQFQNNGVVDDSQLPKDRFSAERLKGVDSTLKIQPAKLEDSAVYLCASSLGSILYLGRNEQFFGPGTRLTVL.

The rearrangement joins TRBV7-2 to TRBJ2-1, with a weak D call TRBD2 (5 bases). Trimming shortened V by 1 base and J by 4 bases, and 11 bases separated the two germline ends. The CDR3 has 15 residues. CDR1 and CDR2 from the germline V gene are SGHTA and FQGNSA. CDR3 protein: CASSLGGGFYNEQFF. In DNA form, the CDR3 reads TGTGCCAGCAGCTTAGGAGGCGGGTTTTACAATGAGCAGTTCTTC.

The genes are TRBV6-2 or TRBV6-3 and TRBJ2-7; the match to TRBD2 covers 7 bases. The germline V gene has CDR1 MNHEY and CDR2 SVGEGT. The CDR3 consists of 15 residues. Trimming at V came to 2 bases and at J to 5 bases, leaving 9 bases not matched to a gene. CDR3 amino acids: CASSYTQRGRHEQYF. As DNA, the CDR3 is TGTGCCAGCAGTTACACCCAGCGGGGTAGGCACGAGCAGTACTTC.

The chain combines TRBV29-1 with TRBJ1-1; D perhaps matches TRBD1 (6 bases). The length of the CDR3 is 12 residues. Trimming stripped 4 bases from V and 5 bases from J, with 11 bases between. CDR1 is SQVTM, CDR2 ANQGSEA, per germline. The CDR3 DNA sequence: TGCAGCGTTGCGCCGGACAGTACTGAAGCTTTCTTT. It encodes CSVAPDSTEAFF.

This chain joins TRBV11-2 and TRBJ2-5, with 7 bases fitting TRBD2. The CDR3 has 14 amino acids. Trimming took 1 base from V and 6 from J; bases not matched to a gene: 5. Germline values: CDR1 SGHAT, CDR2 FQNNGV. The CDR3 loop is CASSLGTSFKTQYF. CDR3 sequence (DNA): TGTGCCAGCAGCTTAGGGACTAGTTTCAAGACCCAGTACTTC.

The chain couples TRBV5-1 to TRBJ1-5; D is perhaps TRBD1 (6 bases). This CDR3 contains 17 residues. Trimming cost V 0 bases and J 5 bases, with 18 bases left between them. The germline CDR1 and CDR2 sequences are SGHRS and YFSETQ. Written as DNA, the CDR3 is TGCGCCAGCAGCTTGGGCCCGACAGGTGAGGGGGATCAGCCCCAGCATTTT. Translated: CASSLGPTGEGDQPQHF. Full variable domain (outside the CDR3, taken from reference TRBV5-1 and TRBJ1-5): KAGVTQTPRYLIKTRGQQVTLSCSPISGHRSVSWYQQTPGQGLQFLFEYFSETQRNKGNFPGRFSGRQFSNSRSEMNVSTLELGDSALYLCASSLGPTGEGDQPQHFGDGTRLSIL.

There are a few counts of this clone. The genes are TRBV27 and TRBJ2-7, with 7 bases lining up with TRBD1. The CDR3 sequence is 17 residues long. J gave up 3 bases and V 2 bases, and 13 bases lay outside the gene matches. Germline lookup yields CDR1 MNHEY and CDR2 SMNVEV (reference sequence). This CDR3 is CASSLRGQGTDDYEQYF. In nucleotides, the CDR3 is TGTGCCAGCAGTTTAAGAGGGCAAGGGACAGACGACTACGAGCAGTACTTC.

This rearrangement joins TRBV19 to TRBJ1-2; the match to TRBD1 covers 7 bases. There are 15 residues in the CDR3. The germline V gene has CDR1 LNHDA and CDR2 SQIVND (reference sequence). Trimming removed 0 bases from V and 4 bases from J; junction bases left unmatched: 5. CDR3 loop: CASSIDETGAYGYTF. CDR3 DNA sequence: TGTGCCAGTAGTATAGATGAAACAGGGGCCTATGGCTACACCTTC.

The V and J genes are TRBV25-1 and TRBJ2-2; 8 bases agree with TRBD2. The CDR3 has 16 amino acids. V shed 5 bases and J 5 bases; nucleotides not matched to a gene: 10. Germline values: CDR1 MGHDK, CDR2 SYGVNS. CDR3 sequence (DNA): TGTGCCAGCAGTAGGTATAGCGGGGTAGAAACCGGGGAGCTGTTTTTT. It encodes CASSRYSGVETGELFF.

The chain joins TRBV11-3 to TRBJ2-7, with D perhaps TRBD2 (5 bases). The CDR3 totals 14 residues. V lost 1 base and J 3 bases, leaving 10 bases between the germline ends. The germline V gene encodes CDR1 SGHNT and CDR2 YENEEA. CDR3 residues: CASSLGTGVYEQYF. The CDR3 DNA sequence: TGTGCCAGCAGCTTAGGGACTGGGGTCTACGAGCAGTACTTC.

The genes are TRBV11-1 and TRBJ2-4, with 10 bases matching TRBD2. Germline loops: CDR1 SGHAT, CDR2 FQDESV (reference sequence). Unmatched junction bases numbered 8, after V lost 1 base and J lost 8 bases. The CDR3 runs to 16 residues. CDR3 DNA: TGTGCCAGCAGCTTAGGCCTAGCGGGGGACGTAGACATTCAGTACTTC. Its translation: CASSLGLAGDVDIQYF.

The chain has TRBV7-9 and TRBJ2-3; D perhaps matches TRBD2 (5 bases). CDR3 length: 17 residues. Germline CDR1 SEHNR, CDR2 FQNEAQ (reference sequence). V lost 1 base to trimming and J lost 0 bases, with 14 bases between them. CDR3 loop: CASSLGDRDISTDTQYF. CDR3 coding DNA: TGTGCCAGCAGCTTAGGGGATCGGGATATCAGCACAGATACGCAGTATTTT.

V gene TRBV6-2 or TRBV6-3 combines with J gene TRBJ1-5, with 8 bases fitting TRBD1. The CDR3 totals 14 residues. Germline CDR1 reads MNHEY; CDR2 reads SVGEGT. Trimming removed 4 bases from V and 5 bases from J; junction bases left unmatched: 4. The CDR3 DNA is TGTGCCAGCAGTTGGGACAGGACTTATCAGCCCCAGCATTTT. Translating gives CASSWDRTYQPQHF.

V is TRBV5-4 and J is TRBJ1-2; 7 nucleotides align to TRBD1. Germline V gene lookup returns CDR1 SGHNT and CDR2 YYREEE (reference sequence). The ends lost 2 bases at V and 0 bases at J; junction bases unmatched: 10. This CDR3 contains 17 residues. CDR3 DNA: TGTGCCAGCAGCTTACTCGGACAGGCTATAGCTAACTATGGCTACACCTTC. This sequence encodes CASSLLGQAIANYGYTF.

The gene calls are TRBV15 and TRBJ1-3; D remains ambiguous. The CDR3 consists of 15 residues. The germline CDR1 and CDR2 sequences are LNHNV and YYDKDF (reference sequence). V gave up 4 bases and J gave up 1 base, with 11 bases separating them. The CDR3 protein is CATSIPGRSGNTIYF. The DNA for the CDR3 is TGTGCCACCAGCATTCCGGGGAGGTCTGGAAACACCATATATTTT.

The rearrangement uses TRBV2 and TRBJ1-3; 9 nucleotides match TRBD1. The V segment lost 4 bases and the J segment 6 bases; nucleotides outside the gene matches: 7. The germline V gene has CDR1 SNHLY and CDR2 FYNNEI. CDR3 length: 15 amino acids. CDR3 amino acids: CASSGRIQGANTIYF. The CDR3, as DNA: TGTGCCAGCAGTGGGAGAATACAGGGGGCAAACACCATATATTTT.